This TCR beta chain was documented in a study of cytomegalovirus exposure and HLA in healthy donors. On the study more broadly: Later analysis reported that the approximately 110 validation repertoires shared the platform of the 500 to 850 first-cohort repertoires.

CDR3 size: 16 residues. Germline V CDR1 and CDR2: LNHDA, SQIVND (reference sequence). V dropped 8 bases and J dropped 3 bases, with 22 bases sitting between them. Study-wide findings and caveats: Most TCR sequences were uncommon, yet certain public TCRs appeared in many donors.

Points on this clone: The antigen is not known.

Separation from the approximately 690-subject first cohort characterized the roughly 120-subject validation cohort, to which the donors belonged. Assay: immunoSEQ multiplex PCR; the TCRdb copy retains only in-frame clones and omits some. The sample lists more than 300,000 clones; 86% were seen once. The sequence was collected from a woman under 30 in good health and CMV-seronegative. The chain uses TRBV19 and TRBJ1-2; no reliable D call. Sequencing used PBMCs. This CDR3 reads CASQLRDGLLYYGYTF. In DNA, the CDR3 is TGTGCCAGTCAGCTTAGAGATGGGCTGCTCTACTATGGCTACACCTTC.